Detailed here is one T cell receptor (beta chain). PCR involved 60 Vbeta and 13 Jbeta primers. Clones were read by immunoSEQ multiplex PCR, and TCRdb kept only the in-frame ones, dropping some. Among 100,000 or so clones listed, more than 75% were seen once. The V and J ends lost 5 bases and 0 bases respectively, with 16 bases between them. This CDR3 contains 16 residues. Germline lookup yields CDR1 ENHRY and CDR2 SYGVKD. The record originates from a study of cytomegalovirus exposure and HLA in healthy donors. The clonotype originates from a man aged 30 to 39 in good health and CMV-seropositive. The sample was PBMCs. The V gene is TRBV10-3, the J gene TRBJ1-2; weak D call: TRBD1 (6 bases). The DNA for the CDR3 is TGTGCCATCAGTCTTGCGGACAGTAGTACTAACTATGGCTACACCTTC. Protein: CAISLADSSTNYGYTF.